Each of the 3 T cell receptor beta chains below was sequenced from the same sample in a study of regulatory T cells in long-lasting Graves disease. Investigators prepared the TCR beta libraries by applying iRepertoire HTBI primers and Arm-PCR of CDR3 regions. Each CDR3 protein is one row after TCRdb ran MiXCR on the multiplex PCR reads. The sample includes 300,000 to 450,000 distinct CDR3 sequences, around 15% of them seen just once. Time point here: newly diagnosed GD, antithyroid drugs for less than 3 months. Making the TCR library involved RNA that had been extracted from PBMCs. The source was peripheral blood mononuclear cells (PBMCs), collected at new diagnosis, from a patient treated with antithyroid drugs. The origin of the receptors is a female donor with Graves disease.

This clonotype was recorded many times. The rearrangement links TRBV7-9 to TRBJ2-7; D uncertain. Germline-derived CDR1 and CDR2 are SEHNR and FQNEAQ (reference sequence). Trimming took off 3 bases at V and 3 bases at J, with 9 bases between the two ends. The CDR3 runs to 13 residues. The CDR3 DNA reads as TGTGCCAGCAGCTTCCCAACCGGCTACGAGCAGTACTTC. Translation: CASSFPTGYEQYF.

CDR3 loop: CASSPQEEARDWLSGEQFF. The DNA for the CDR3 is TGTGCCAGTAGTCCCCAAGAGGAGGCCCGGGACTGGTTGTCGGGTGAGCAGTTCTTC. V and J are TRBV19 and TRBJ2-1; a possible D gene is TRBD2 (6 bases). The CDR3 totals 19 residues. Germline V lookup: CDR1 LNHDA, CDR2 SQIVND (reference sequence). V gave up 5 bases and J gave up 9 bases, with 32 bases separating them. Using reference TRBV19 and TRBJ2-1 for the parts outside the CDR3, the full variable domain is DGGITQSPKYLFRKEGQNVTLSCEQNLNHDAMYWYRQDPGQGLRLIYYSQIVNDFQKGDIAEGYSVSREKKESFPLTVTSAQKNPTAFYLCASSPQEEARDWLSGEQFFGPGTRLTVL.

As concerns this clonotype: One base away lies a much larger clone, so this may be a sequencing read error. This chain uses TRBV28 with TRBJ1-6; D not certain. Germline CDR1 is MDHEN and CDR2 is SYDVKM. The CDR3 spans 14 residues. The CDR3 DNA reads TGTGCCAGCGGTTTCGACAATTCAGTATCACCCCTCCACTTT. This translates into CASGFDNSVSPLHF.